This is a list of T cell receptor beta chains from one sample in a study of early T cells in non-severe SARS-CoV-2 infection. In TCRdb, the 5' RACE reads were re-called with MiXCR into one record per CDR3 protein. The sample includes 63,000 or so distinct CDR3 sequences, roughly 10% of them seen just once. The sample consisted of whole blood. The origin of the receptors is an adult who was a healthcare worker with PCR-confirmed SARS-CoV-2 infection or an uninfected control (not recorded which). CDR3s leave out the opening cysteine and the closing phenylalanine or tryptophan. Fields, in order: clone size, J gene, V gene, CDR3 protein. Part of the rows lack a size; the others show once, few, many or a class for expanded clones.

size: .; J: TRBJ2-4; V: TRBV7-8; CDR3: ASSLRQPNIQY
size: many; J: TRBJ2-3; V: TRBV20-1; CDR3: SARGGAGADTQY
size: many; J: TRBJ1-5; V: TRBV6-1; CDR3: ASKLGNQPQH
size: few; J: TRBJ2-3; V: TRBV9; CDR3: ASSTSGRTDTQY
size: many; J: TRBJ1-2; V: TRBV30; CDR3: AWTFAGPYGYT
size: .; J: TRBJ2-2; V: TRBV2; CDR3: ASTLMNTGELF
size: many; J: TRBJ2-1; V: TRBV19; CDR3: ASSPRGGEQF
size: .; J: TRBJ2-1; V: TRBV19; CDR3: ASSRTSGTSYNEQF
size: .; J: TRBJ2-4; V: TRBV29-1; CDR3: SVGGGRDIQY
size: few; J: TRBJ2-3; V: TRBV12-3/TRBV12-4; CDR3: ASSFGRRTDTQY
size: .; J: TRBJ1-1; V: TRBV3-1; CDR3: ASSQVSEAF
size: few; J: TRBJ2-1; V: TRBV3-1; CDR3: ASSQVGGPRDEQF
size: many; J: TRBJ2-2; V: TRBV19; CDR3: ASSLDFGYTGELF
size: many; J: TRBJ2-1; V: TRBV20-1; CDR3: SAWAAGGSPNEQF
size: few; J: TRBJ2-7; V: TRBV20-1; CDR3: SASGTGPYEQY
size: .; J: TRBJ2-5; V: TRBV30; CDR3: AWSVGQRQETQY
size: few; J: TRBJ2-2; V: TRBV18; CDR3: ASSPRGQGANTGELF
size: .; J: TRBJ2-7; V: TRBV4-1; CDR3: ASSQEPAYEQY
size: .; J: TRBJ2-1; V: TRBV12-3/TRBV12-4; CDR3: ASRPTGIGYNEQF
size: .; J: TRBJ2-1; V: TRBV5-1; CDR3: ASSFIAGDYNEQF
size: many; J: TRBJ2-7; V: TRBV20-1; CDR3: SARERTGRIGRGQY
size: many; J: TRBJ2-3; V: TRBV10-3; CDR3: AISPRLAGLRDTQY
size: .; J: TRBJ1-2; V: TRBV6-2/TRBV6-3; CDR3: ASSYPQGYGYT
size: .; J: TRBJ2-7; V: TRBV3-1; CDR3: ASSLRDIPYEQY
size: many; J: TRBJ2-6; V: TRBV19; CDR3: ASSSHSSSGANVLT
size: .; J: TRBJ2-1; V: TRBV29-1; CDR3: SVVSLNNEQF
size: many; J: TRBJ2-1; V: TRBV30; CDR3: AWIARDRGYNEQF
size: .; J: TRBJ2-2; V: TRBV9; CDR3: ASSVASTGTGELF
size: many; J: TRBJ1-5; V: TRBV5-8; CDR3: ASRFLRTQPQH
size: many; J: TRBJ2-1; V: TRBV20-1; CDR3: SARKRGGSTVQF
size: few; J: TRBJ2-7; V: TRBV7-8; CDR3: ASSPGPEINRGLPYEQY
size: many; J: TRBJ2-1; V: TRBV5-1; CDR3: ASSSAPAGLSNEQF
size: .; J: TRBJ1-1; V: TRBV30; CDR3: AWSVRSEAF
size: .; J: TRBJ1-1; V: TRBV6-8; CDR3: ASSYVQGEVTEAF
size: few; J: TRBJ1-4; V: TRBV29-1; CDR3: SATKEMSNEKLF
size: .; J: TRBJ2-1; V: TRBV12-3/TRBV12-4; CDR3: ASSGRRGRNEQF
size: .; J: TRBJ2-1; V: TRBV9; CDR3: ASSSVGYNEQF
size: .; J: TRBJ2-3; V: TRBV7-7; CDR3: ASSLATGPTDTQY
size: many; J: TRBJ1-1; V: TRBV13; CDR3: ASSFRVGTEAF
size: few; J: TRBJ2-3; V: TRBV5-1; CDR3: ASSSSGGALADTQY
size: few; J: TRBJ2-7; V: TRBV3-1; CDR3: ASSQDRTKSYEQY
size: few; J: TRBJ1-1; V: TRBV7-3; CDR3: ASCRTATSSAF
size: many; J: TRBJ1-5; V: TRBV3-1; CDR3: ASSPSPFSDQPQH
size: .; J: TRBJ2-5; V: TRBV27; CDR3: ASSLYEEETQY
size: .; J: TRBJ1-2; V: TRBV12-3/TRBV12-4; CDR3: ASSLQGNGYT
size: many; J: TRBJ1-1; V: TRBV11-2; CDR3: ASTGDRGVTEAF
size: few; J: TRBJ2-3; V: TRBV11-2; CDR3: ASRRLDTQY
size: many; J: TRBJ1-1; V: TRBV29-1; CDR3: SPGQMNTEAF
size: .; J: TRBJ1-1; V: TRBV4-2; CDR3: ASSQDPTGPNTEAF
size: many; J: TRBJ2-1; V: TRBV7-2; CDR3: ASSFVHDREQF
size: many; J: TRBJ2-1; V: TRBV10-3; CDR3: AISESMVTSGRFDEQF
size: few; J: TRBJ2-3; V: TRBV20-1; CDR3: SASRREKGDTQY
size: .; J: TRBJ2-7; V: TRBV3-1; CDR3: ASSMTSGGTRTYEQY